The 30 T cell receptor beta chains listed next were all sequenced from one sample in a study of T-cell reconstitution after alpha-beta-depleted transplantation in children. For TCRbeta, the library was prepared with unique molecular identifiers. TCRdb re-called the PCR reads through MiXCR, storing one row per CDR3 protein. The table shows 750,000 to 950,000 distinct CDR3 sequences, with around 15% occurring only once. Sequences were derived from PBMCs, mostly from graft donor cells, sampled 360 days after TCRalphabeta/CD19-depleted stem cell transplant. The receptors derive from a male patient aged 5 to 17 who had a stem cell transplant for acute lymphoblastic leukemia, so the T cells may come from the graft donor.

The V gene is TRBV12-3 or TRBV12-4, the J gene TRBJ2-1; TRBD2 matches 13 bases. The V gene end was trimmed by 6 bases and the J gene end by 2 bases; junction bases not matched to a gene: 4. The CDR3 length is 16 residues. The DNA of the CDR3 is TGTGCCAGCAGAGAACTAGCGGGGGGGACCTACAATGAGCAGTTCTTC. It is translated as CASRELAGGTYNEQFF.

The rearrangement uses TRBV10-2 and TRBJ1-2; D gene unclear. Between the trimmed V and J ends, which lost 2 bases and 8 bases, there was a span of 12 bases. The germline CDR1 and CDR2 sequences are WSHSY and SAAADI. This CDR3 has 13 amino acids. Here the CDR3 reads CASSEADTPGYTF. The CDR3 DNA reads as TGCGCCAGCAGTGAGGCAGATACGCCCGGCTACACCTTC.

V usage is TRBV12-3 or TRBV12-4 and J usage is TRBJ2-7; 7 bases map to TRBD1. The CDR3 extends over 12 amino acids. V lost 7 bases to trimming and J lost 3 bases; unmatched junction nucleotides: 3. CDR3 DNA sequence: TGTGCCAGCAACAGACAGGGCTACGAGCAGTACTTC. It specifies CASNRQGYEQYF.

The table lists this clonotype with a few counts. CDR3 nucleotide sequence: TGTGCCAGCAGCATGGGACAGGGTTTTCGTTCTGACACTGAAGCTTTCTTT. Translated, it gives CASSMGQGFRSDTEAFF. V usage is TRBV21-1 and J usage is TRBJ1-1; the table assigns TRBD1, which was not confirmed against the DNA. TRBV21-1 is described as a pseudogene. The CDR3 runs 17 residues.

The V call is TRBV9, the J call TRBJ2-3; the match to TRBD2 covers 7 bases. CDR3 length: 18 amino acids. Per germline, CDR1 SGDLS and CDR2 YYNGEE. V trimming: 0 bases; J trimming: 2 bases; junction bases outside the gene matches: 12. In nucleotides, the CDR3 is TGTGCCAGCAGCGTAGCTACAGCTAGCGGAGGACTCACAGATACGCAGTATTTT. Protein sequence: CASSVATASGGLTDTQYF.

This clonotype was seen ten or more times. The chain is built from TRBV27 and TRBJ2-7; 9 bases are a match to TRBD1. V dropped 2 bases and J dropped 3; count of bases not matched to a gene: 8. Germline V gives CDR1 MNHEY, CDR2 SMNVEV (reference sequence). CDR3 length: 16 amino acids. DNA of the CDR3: TGTGCCAGCAGTTTAGCGGGACAGGGATTTGTCTACGAGCAGTACTTC. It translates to CASSLAGQGFVYEQYF.

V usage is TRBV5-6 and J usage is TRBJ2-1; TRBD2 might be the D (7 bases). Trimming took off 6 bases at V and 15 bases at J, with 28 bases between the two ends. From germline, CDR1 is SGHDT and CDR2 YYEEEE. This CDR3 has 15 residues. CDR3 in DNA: TGTGCCAGCACCGCCCACTCTACGGGGGGCCGTATCGGGTTCTTC. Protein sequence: CASTAHSTGGRIGFF.

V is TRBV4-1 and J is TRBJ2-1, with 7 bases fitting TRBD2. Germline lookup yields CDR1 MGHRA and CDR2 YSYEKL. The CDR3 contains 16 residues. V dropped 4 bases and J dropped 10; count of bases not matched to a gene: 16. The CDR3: CASSPMGGVQSNEQFF. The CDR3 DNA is TGCGCCAGCAGCCCGATGGGGGGGGTCCAATCTAACGAGCAGTTCTTC.

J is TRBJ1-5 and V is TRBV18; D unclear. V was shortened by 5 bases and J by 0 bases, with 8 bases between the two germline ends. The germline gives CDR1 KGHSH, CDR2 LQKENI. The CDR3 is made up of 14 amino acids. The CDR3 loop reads CASSFQDSNQPQHF. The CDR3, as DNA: TGTGCCAGCTCATTCCAGGATAGCAATCAGCCCCAGCATTTT.

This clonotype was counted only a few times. The CDR3: CASSLSGWGEKLFF. CDR3 coding DNA: TGTGCCAGCAGTTTATCTGGGTGGGGTGAAAAACTGTTTTTT. This chain connects TRBV12-3 or TRBV12-4 to TRBJ1-4; D is undetermined. V was shortened by 2 bases and J by 7 bases, with 11 bases between the two germline ends. CDR3 length: 14 amino acids.

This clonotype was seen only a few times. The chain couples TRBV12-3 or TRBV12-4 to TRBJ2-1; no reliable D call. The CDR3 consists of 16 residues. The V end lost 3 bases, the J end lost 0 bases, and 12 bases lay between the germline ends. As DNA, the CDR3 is TGTGCCAGCAGTTTTTATGTTGGGGACTCCTACAATGAGCAGTTCTTC. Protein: CASSFYVGDSYNEQFF.

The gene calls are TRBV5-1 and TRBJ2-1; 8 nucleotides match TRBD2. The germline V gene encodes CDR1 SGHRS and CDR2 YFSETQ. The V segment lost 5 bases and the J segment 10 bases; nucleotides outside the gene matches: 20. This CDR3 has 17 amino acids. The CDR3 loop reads CASSRLAGGAGSPEQFF. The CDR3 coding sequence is TGCGCCAGCAGTAGACTAGCCGGGGGGGCAGGCAGTCCGGAGCAGTTCTTC.

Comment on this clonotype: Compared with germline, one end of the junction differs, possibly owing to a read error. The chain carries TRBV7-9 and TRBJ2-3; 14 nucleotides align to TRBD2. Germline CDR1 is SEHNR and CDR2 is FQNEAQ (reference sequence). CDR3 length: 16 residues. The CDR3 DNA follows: TGTGCCAGCAGATCCGGGACTAGCGGGAGCACAGATGCGCAGTATTTT. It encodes CASRSGTSGSTDAQYF.

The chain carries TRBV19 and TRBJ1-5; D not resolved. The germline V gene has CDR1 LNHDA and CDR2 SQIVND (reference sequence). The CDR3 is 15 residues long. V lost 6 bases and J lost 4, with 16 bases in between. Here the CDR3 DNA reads TGTGCCAGTAGCACAGTGGGTATGAGGAATCAGCCCCAGCATTTT. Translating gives CASSTVGMRNQPQHF.

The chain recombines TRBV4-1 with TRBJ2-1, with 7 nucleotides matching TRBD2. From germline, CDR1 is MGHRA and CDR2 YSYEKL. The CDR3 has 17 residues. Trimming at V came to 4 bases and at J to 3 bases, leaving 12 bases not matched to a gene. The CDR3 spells CASSRPRGEGGYNEQFF. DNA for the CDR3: TGCGCCAGCAGCCGGCCGCGCGGGGAGGGCGGCTACAATGAGCAGTTCTTC.

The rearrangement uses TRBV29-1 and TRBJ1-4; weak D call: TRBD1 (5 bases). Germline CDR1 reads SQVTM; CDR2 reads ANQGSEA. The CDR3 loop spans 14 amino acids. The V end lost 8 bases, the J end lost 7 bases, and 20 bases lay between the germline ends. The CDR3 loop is CSTRGPGRGEKLFF. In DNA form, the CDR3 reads TGCAGCACCAGAGGACCCGGGAGGGGTGAAAAACTGTTTTTT.

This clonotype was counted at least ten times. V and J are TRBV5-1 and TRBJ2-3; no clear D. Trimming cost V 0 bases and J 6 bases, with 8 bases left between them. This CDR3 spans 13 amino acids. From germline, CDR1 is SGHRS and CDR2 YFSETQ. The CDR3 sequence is CASSLGASDTQYF. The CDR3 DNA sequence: TGCGCCAGCAGCTTGGGGGCATCGGATACGCAGTATTTT.

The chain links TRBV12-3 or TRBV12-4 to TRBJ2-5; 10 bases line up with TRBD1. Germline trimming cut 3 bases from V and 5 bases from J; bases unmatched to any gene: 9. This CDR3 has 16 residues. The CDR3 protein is CASSFPRQGAFETQYF. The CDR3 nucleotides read TGTGCCAGCAGTTTCCCCCGACAGGGGGCTTTTGAGACCCAGTACTTC.

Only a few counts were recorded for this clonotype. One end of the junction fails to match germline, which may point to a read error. CDR3 residues: CASSQGQGIPDRQYF. DNA of the CDR3: TGTGCCAGCAGTCAAGGACAGGGGATCCCGGATAGGCAGTATTTT. The chain joins TRBV6-1 to TRBJ2-3, with 9 nucleotides matching TRBD1. This CDR3 region has 15 residues. In germline, CDR1 is MNHNS, CDR2 SASEGT.

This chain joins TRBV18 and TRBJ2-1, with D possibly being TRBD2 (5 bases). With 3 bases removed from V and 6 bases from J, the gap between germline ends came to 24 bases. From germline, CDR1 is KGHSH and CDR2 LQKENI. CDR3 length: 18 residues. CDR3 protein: CASSPLPPLGSSSNEQFF. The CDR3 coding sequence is TGTGCCAGCTCACCGCTCCCTCCTCTAGGGAGCAGTAGCAATGAGCAGTTCTTC.

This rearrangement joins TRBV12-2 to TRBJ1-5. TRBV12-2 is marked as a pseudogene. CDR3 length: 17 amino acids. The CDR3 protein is CASRLVLRLGSDQPQHF. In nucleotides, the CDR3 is TGTGCAAGTCGCTTAGTCTTACGTCTAGGGTCAGATCAGCCCCAGCATTTT.

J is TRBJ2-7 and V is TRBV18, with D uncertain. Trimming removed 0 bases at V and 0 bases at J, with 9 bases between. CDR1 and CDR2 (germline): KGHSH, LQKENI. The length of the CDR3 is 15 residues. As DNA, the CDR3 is TGTGCCAGCTCACCACCGACCCCGAGCTCCTACGAGCAGTACTTC. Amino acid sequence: CASSPPTPSSYEQYF.

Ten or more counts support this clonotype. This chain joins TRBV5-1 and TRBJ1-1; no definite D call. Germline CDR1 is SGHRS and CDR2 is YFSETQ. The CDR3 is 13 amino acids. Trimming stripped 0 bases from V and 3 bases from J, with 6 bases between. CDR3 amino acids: CASSLGEDTEAFF. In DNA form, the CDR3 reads TGCGCCAGCAGCTTGGGTGAGGACACTGAAGCTTTCTTT.

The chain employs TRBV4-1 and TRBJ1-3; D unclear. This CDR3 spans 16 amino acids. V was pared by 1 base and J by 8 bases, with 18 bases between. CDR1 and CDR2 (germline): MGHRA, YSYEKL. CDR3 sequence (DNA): TGCGCCAGCAGCCAAGGTAATGCAGCGGGCGAAGACACCATATATTTT. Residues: CASSQGNAAGEDTIYF.

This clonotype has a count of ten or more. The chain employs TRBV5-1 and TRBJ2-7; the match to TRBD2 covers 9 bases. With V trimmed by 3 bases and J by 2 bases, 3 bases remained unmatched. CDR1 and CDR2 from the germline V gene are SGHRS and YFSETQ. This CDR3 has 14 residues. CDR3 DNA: TGCGCCAGCAGCTATATAGCGGGGGCCTACGAGCAGTACTTC. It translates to CASSYIAGAYEQYF.

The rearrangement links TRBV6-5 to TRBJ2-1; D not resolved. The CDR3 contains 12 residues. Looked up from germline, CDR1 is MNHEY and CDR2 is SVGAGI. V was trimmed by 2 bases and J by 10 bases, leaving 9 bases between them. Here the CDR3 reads CASSYHNGEQFF. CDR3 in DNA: TGTGCCAGCAGTTACCACAACGGGGAGCAGTTCTTC.

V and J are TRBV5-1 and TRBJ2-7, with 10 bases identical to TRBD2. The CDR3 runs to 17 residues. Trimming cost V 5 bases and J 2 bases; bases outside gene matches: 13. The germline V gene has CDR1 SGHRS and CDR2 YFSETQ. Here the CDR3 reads CASRNPALAGWTYEQYF. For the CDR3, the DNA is TGCGCCAGCAGAAATCCGGCACTAGCGGGATGGACCTACGAGCAGTACTTC.

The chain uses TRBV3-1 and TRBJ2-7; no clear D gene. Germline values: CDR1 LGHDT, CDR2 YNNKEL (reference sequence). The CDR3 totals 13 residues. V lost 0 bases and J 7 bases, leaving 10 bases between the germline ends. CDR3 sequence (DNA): TGTGCCAGCAGCCAAGATATCTCTGGGGAGCAGTACTTC. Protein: CASSQDISGEQYF.

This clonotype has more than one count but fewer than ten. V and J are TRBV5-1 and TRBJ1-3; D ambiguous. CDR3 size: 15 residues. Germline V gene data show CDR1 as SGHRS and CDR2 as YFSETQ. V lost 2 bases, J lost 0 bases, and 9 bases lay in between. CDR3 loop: CASSFWTASGNTIYF. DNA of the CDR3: TGCGCCAGCAGCTTCTGGACGGCCTCTGGAAACACCATATATTTT.

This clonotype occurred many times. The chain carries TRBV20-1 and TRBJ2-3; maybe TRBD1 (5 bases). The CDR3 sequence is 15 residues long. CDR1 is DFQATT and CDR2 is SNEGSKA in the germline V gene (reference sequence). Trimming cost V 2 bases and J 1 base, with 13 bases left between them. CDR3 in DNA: TGCAGTGCTAGAAATAGCAGGGTTGGCACAGATACGCAGTATTTT. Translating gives CSARNSRVGTDTQYF.